Sequencing of this TCR beta chain was carried out in a study of T cell responses to AZD1222 COVID-19 vaccine. Study-level results: Across the whole spike, CD4 TCRs peaked at regions 160-218 and 743-854. Only five to seven AZD1222 recipients tested seropositive at baseline. A rise in Spike-specific TCR breadth and depth followed two AZD1222 doses.

The V end was cut by 6 bases, the J end by 7 bases, with 8 bases between. The CDR3 sequence is 11 residues long. Germline assignment: CDR1 SGHDT and CDR2 YYEEEE. Assay: immunoSEQ multiplex PCR; the TCRdb copy retains only in-frame clones and omits some. The sample has 86,000 or so clones, over 80% seen once. As to this clone: No antigen is known for it.

Pooling covered second doses at about 4 or about 12 weeks. The V and J genes are TRBV5-6 and TRBJ1-3; D is undetermined. This clonotype was obtained from an adult who received the AZD1222 COVID-19 vaccine. Sequencing was performed on peripheral blood, taken 28 days after the second AZD1222 dose. CDR3 region: CASKDGNTIYF. In DNA, the CDR3 is TGTGCCAGCAAGGACGGGAACACCATATATTTT.